The following is a T cell receptor beta chain sequence with its context. Time point indicated: baseline, week 1 (first vaccination visit). Treatment specified: pre-vaccination baseline after standard-of-care therapy. This entry belongs to a study of a mutant IDH1 vaccine in newly diagnosed glioma. TCRdb's table, derived via immunoSEQ multiplex PCR, lists solely in-frame clones and lacks some. The sample lists 50,000 or so clones, roughly 80% seen once, with 15% to 25% in the top ten. Germline-derived CDR1 and CDR2 are LGHNA and YNFKEQ. V was pared by 2 bases and J by 4 bases, with 15 bases between. The CDR3 length is 15 residues.

The receptor was isolated from a man younger than 35 with glioma. Sample: PBMCs, taken from a glioma patient treated with radiotherapy, temozolomide or both. This chain connects TRBV4-2 to TRBJ2-7; a weak D match, TRBD2 (5 bases). The DNA of the CDR3 is TGTGCCAGCAGCCAAAGCCTAGCCGCATTTTACGAGCAGTACTTC. It codes for CASSQSLAAFYEQYF.